Listed below are T cell receptor beta chains from one sample, sequenced in a study of blood T cell repertoires in COVID-19. Clones were sequenced by immunoSEQ multiplex PCR, and TCRdb holds only the in-frame ones, with some missing. The sample yields around 180,000 clones, roughly 70% seen once. The sample comprised peripheral blood. The source of these receptors is a woman over 75 with acute or convalescent COVID-19. Each CDR3 is given with its conserved first and last residue. The order of the fields is D gene, J gene, V gene, clone size, CDR3 protein, CDR3 DNA. A D gene is named only where the DNA matches it firmly. Expanded clones get a size class; other rows say once, few or many, or leave the size out.

TRBD1 TRBJ1-5 TRBV3-1/TRBV3-2 - CASSPRTGGGQPQHF TGTGCCAGCAGCCCAAGGACAGGTGGGGGTCAGCCCCAGCATTTT
TRBD1 TRBJ2-1 TRBV28 - CASRRTGVENYNEQFF TGTGCCAGCAGGAGGACAGGGGTCGAGAACTACAATGAGCAGTTCTTC
TRBD1 TRBJ2-7 TRBV4-1 - CASSQDRVSSDRGRFEQYF TGCGCCAGCAGCCAAGATCGAGTTAGCTCGGACAGGGGGCGCTTCGAGCAGTACTTC
TRBD2 TRBJ2-3 TRBV14 - CASSYLAGVSTDTQYF TGTGCCAGCAGCTACTTAGCGGGAGTAAGCACAGATACGCAGTATTTT
- TRBJ1-4 TRBV5-4 few CASSTGPGHRNEKLFF TGTGCCAGCAGCACTGGACCGGGACACCGTAATGAAAAACTGTTTTTT
TRBD1 TRBJ1-2 TRBV7-2 - CASSGQGVDGYTF TGTGCCAGCAGCGGGCAGGGGGTAGATGGCTACACCTTC
TRBD2 TRBJ2-2 TRBV9 - CASSVRASGRTGELFF TGTGCCAGCAGCGTAAGGGCTAGCGGGAGGACCGGGGAGCTGTTTTTT
TRBD2 TRBJ2-3 TRBV7-9 few CASILGTSGSTDTQYF TGTGCCAGTATCCTAGGGACTAGCGGATCCACAGATACGCAGTATTTT
TRBD2 TRBJ2-1 TRBV2 - CASSEALGLAGYNEQFF TGTGCCAGCAGTGAAGCGCTTGGGCTAGCGGGTTACAATGAGCAGTTCTTC
TRBD1 TRBJ1-1 TRBV5-1 once CASSPQPQGAGTEAFF TGCGCCAGCAGCCCGCAACCCCAGGGGGCGGGCACTGAAGCTTTCTTT
TRBD2 TRBJ2-4 TRBV7-9 - CASSSSGRGNIQYF TGTGCCAGCAGTTCTAGCGGGCGGGGTAACATTCAGTACTTC
- TRBJ2-4 TRBV19 - CASSIDLRRGRDIQYF TGTGCCAGTAGTATAGATCTGAGGCGGGGCAGGGACATTCAGTACTTC
TRBD2 TRBJ2-1 TRBV3-1/TRBV3-2 - CASSQVGGSYNEQFF TGTGCCAGCAGCCAAGTGGGCGGGAGCTACAATGAGCAGTTCTTC
- TRBJ1-6 TRBV18 - CASSLEDSHNSPLHF TGTGCCAGCTCACTGGAAGACAGCCATAATTCACCCCTCCACTTT